These T cell receptor beta chains were read from a single sample in a study of cytomegalovirus exposure and HLA in healthy donors. Produced via immunoSEQ multiplex PCR; TCRdb's table is partial and in-frame only. The sample shows about 140,000 clones, around 75% of them seen only once. Material: PBMCs. The receptors stem from a man between 40 and 49 years old in good health and CMV-seronegative. CDR3s include the opening cysteine and the closing phenylalanine or tryptophan. D genes are given only for firm matches. Expanded clones get a size class; other rows say once, few or many, or leave the size out.

size: NA
D: TRBD2
J: TRBJ2-7
V: TRBV11-2
CDR3: CASSRGLVYEQYF
DNA: TGTGCCAGCAGCCGTGGACTAGTCTACGAGCAGTACTTC

size: few
D: NA
J: TRBJ2-1
V: TRBV10-2
CDR3: CASSLAITYNEQFF
DNA: TGCGCCAGCTCATTAGCAATAACCTACAATGAGCAGTTCTTC

size: NA
D: NA
J: TRBJ1-2
V: TRBV28
CDR3: CASSLVGQYLGGYTF
DNA: TGTGCCAGCAGTTTGGTTGGACAGTACCTCGGTGGCTACACCTTC

size: NA
D: TRBD1
J: TRBJ1-6
V: TRBV6-5
CDR3: CASSEEGAESPLHF
DNA: TGTGCCAGCAGTGAAGAGGGGGCAGAGTCACCCCTCCACTTT

size: NA
D: NA
J: TRBJ1-5
V: TRBV19
CDR3: CATRRGGVGNQPQHF
DNA: TGTGCCACCCGCCGTGGGGGGGTGGGCAATCAGCCCCAGCATTTT

size: NA
D: TRBD1
J: TRBJ2-7
V: TRBV5-1
CDR3: CASSLEGTGTYEQYF
DNA: TGCGCCAGCAGCTTGGAAGGGACAGGGACCTACGAGCAGTACTTC

size: NA
D: TRBD1
J: TRBJ2-7
V: TRBV6-5
CDR3: CASRRDRVEGEQYF
DNA: TGTGCCAGCAGGCGGGACAGGGTGGAGGGCGAGCAGTACTTC

size: NA
D: NA
J: TRBJ2-1
V: TRBV6-1
CDR3: CASSEAGVSYNEQFF
DNA: TGTGCCAGCAGTGAAGCAGGGGTCAGCTACAATGAGCAGTTCTTC

size: few
D: TRBD1
J: TRBJ1-1
V: TRBV4-1
CDR3: CASSRDRDRQNTEAFF
DNA: TGCGCCAGCAGCCGCGATCGGGACAGGCAGAACACTGAAGCTTTCTTT

size: NA
D: TRBD1
J: TRBJ1-5
V: TRBV28
CDR3: CASMGQGSNQPQHF
DNA: TGTGCCAGCATGGGACAGGGAAGCAATCAGCCCCAGCATTTT

size: few
D: NA
J: TRBJ1-4
V: TRBV2
CDR3: CASSEGQYEKLFF
DNA: TGTGCCAGCAGTGAAGGGCAGTATGAAAAACTGTTTTTT

size: NA
D: NA
J: TRBJ2-4
V: TRBV6-6
CDR3: CASSPGGSKNIQYF
DNA: TGTGCCAGCAGTCCCGGGGGAAGTAAAAACATTCAGTACTTC

size: NA
D: TRBD2
J: TRBJ2-1
V: TRBV7-2
CDR3: CASSLGAGGYNEQFF
DNA: TGTGCCAGCAGCTTAGGGGCGGGAGGCTACAATGAGCAGTTCTTC

size: few
D: TRBD1
J: TRBJ2-7
V: TRBV6-5
CDR3: CASSYSQGVGEQYF
DNA: TGTGCCAGCAGTTACTCCCAGGGGGTTGGGGAGCAGTACTTC

size: few
D: TRBD1
J: TRBJ2-6
V: TRBV27
CDR3: CASSRPGTGTGANVLTF
DNA: TGTGCCAGCAGTCGTCCCGGGACAGGGACTGGGGCCAACGTCCTGACTTTC

size: NA
D: TRBD1
J: TRBJ1-3
V: TRBV10-1
CDR3: CASSESGTGNTIYF
DNA: TGCGCCAGCAGTGAGTCCGGGACAGGGAACACCATATATTTT

size: NA
D: NA
J: TRBJ1-6
V: TRBV2
CDR3: CASRPRDYSPLHF
DNA: TGTGCCAGCAGACCCAGGGATTATTCACCCCTCCACTTT

size: NA
D: TRBD1
J: TRBJ2-2
V: TRBV7-8
CDR3: CASSLIDRGDTGELFF
DNA: TGTGCCAGCAGCCTTATAGACAGGGGCGACACCGGGGAGCTGTTTTTT

size: NA
D: TRBD2
J: TRBJ2-7
V: TRBV6-6
CDR3: CASSHGLAGFSYEQYF
DNA: TGTGCCAGCAGTCACGGACTAGCGGGGTTCTCCTACGAGCAGTACTTC

size: NA
D: TRBD1
J: TRBJ2-3
V: TRBV11-2
CDR3: CASSLVQGARTDTQYF
DNA: TGTGCCAGCAGCTTAGTCCAGGGGGCGAGGACAGATACGCAGTATTTT

size: NA
D: TRBD2
J: TRBJ2-3
V: TRBV7-3
CDR3: CASSYFSGESTDTQYF
DNA: TGTGCCAGCAGCTATTTTAGCGGGGAGAGCACAGATACGCAGTATTTT

size: few
D: NA
J: TRBJ1-2
V: TRBV7-9
CDR3: CASSSPDYGGRDGYTF
DNA: TGTGCCAGCAGCTCACCTGATTATGGAGGGAGGGATGGCTACACCTTC

size: NA
D: NA
J: TRBJ1-2
V: TRBV5-5
CDR3: CASSPGVRVDYGYTF
DNA: TGTGCCAGCAGCCCGGGGGTCAGGGTGGACTATGGCTACACCTTC

size: NA
D: TRBD2
J: TRBJ2-5
V: TRBV29-1
CDR3: CSVRLAGVETQYF
DNA: TGCAGCGTTCGACTAGCGGGGGTAGAGACCCAGTACTTC

size: NA
D: TRBD1
J: TRBJ1-5
V: TRBV6-5
CDR3: CASSYSSTGGNQPQHF
DNA: TGTGCCAGCAGTTACTCGTCGACAGGGGGCAATCAGCCCCAGCATTTT

size: NA
D: NA
J: TRBJ1-2
V: TRBV28
CDR3: CASSPLVQGYTF
DNA: TGTGCCAGCAGCCCCCTAGTTCAGGGCTACACCTTC

size: once
D: TRBD2
J: TRBJ2-5
V: TRBV2
CDR3: CASSDMGTSIKTQYF
DNA: TGTGCCAGCAGTGATATGGGGACTAGTATTAAGACCCAGTACTTC

size: NA
D: NA
J: TRBJ1-2
V: TRBV28
CDR3: CASSLLGDLGQNYGYTF
DNA: TGTGCCAGCAGTTTATTGGGCGACCTCGGACAAAACTATGGCTACACCTTC

size: NA
D: TRBD2
J: TRBJ2-5
V: TRBV7-3
CDR3: CASSLTAGGRETQYF
DNA: TGTGCCAGCAGCTTAACGGCGGGGGGGAGGGAGACCCAGTACTTC

size: NA
D: NA
J: TRBJ2-3
V: TRBV5-1
CDR3: CASSLFDTQYF
DNA: TGCGCCAGCTCTCTGTTCGATACGCAGTATTTT

size: NA
D: NA
J: TRBJ2-7
V: TRBV2
CDR3: CASSGQGPTYEQYF
DNA: TGTGCCAGCAGTGGTCAGGGGCCGACCTACGAGCAGTACTTC

size: NA
D: NA
J: TRBJ2-7
V: TRBV6-5
CDR3: CASSRPGGYYEQYF
DNA: TGTGCCAGCAGCCGCCCAGGGGGGTACTACGAGCAGTACTTC

size: few
D: NA
J: TRBJ1-3
V: TRBV5-4
CDR3: CASSLDGGASRDTIYF
DNA: TGTGCCAGCAGCTTGGACGGAGGGGCATCGAGAGACACCATATATTTT

size: NA
D: TRBD2
J: TRBJ2-1
V: TRBV7-3
CDR3: CASSLRGSGGARNEQFF
DNA: TGTGCCAGCAGCTTAAGGGGTAGCGGGGGGGCCCGAAATGAGCAGTTCTTC

size: NA
D: NA
J: TRBJ2-5
V: TRBV7-2
CDR3: CASTLQLLETQYF
DNA: TGTGCCAGCACCCTTCAACTCCTGGAGACCCAGTACTTC

size: NA
D: NA
J: TRBJ2-1
V: TRBV6-5
CDR3: CASNKMRGPSYEQFF
DNA: TGTGCCAGCAACAAAATGAGAGGGCCGTCTTACGAGCAGTTCTTC

size: NA
D: TRBD1
J: TRBJ1-1
V: TRBV19
CDR3: CASSMGQGSFNTEAFF
DNA: TGTGCCAGTAGTATGGGACAGGGCTCGTTCAACACTGAAGCTTTCTTT

size: NA
D: TRBD2
J: TRBJ2-1
V: TRBV30
CDR3: CAWSRPWTSGGDEQFF
DNA: TGTGCCTGGAGTAGACCCTGGACTAGCGGGGGGGATGAGCAGTTCTTC

size: NA
D: NA
J: TRBJ1-2
V: TRBV25-1
CDR3: CASSTGLGYTF
DNA: TGTGCCAGCAGCACAGGGTTAGGCTACACCTTC

size: NA
D: NA
J: TRBJ2-3
V: TRBV11-2
CDR3: CASSLLPLATDTQYF
DNA: TGTGCCAGCAGCCTACTCCCGTTAGCCACAGATACGCAGTATTTT

size: NA
D: NA
J: TRBJ2-7
V: TRBV5-4
CDR3: CASSSQGGIYEQYF
DNA: TGTGCCAGCAGCTCCCAAGGAGGGATCTACGAGCAGTACTTC

size: once
D: TRBD2
J: TRBJ2-3
V: TRBV5-1
CDR3: CASSGGTSSDTQYF
DNA: TGCGCCAGCAGCGGCGGGACTAGCTCAGATACGCAGTATTTT

size: few
D: NA
J: TRBJ1-1
V: TRBV15
CDR3: CATSRDRGREGAFF
DNA: TGTGCCACCAGCAGAGATCGAGGCCGGGAGGGAGCTTTCTTT

size: NA
D: TRBD1
J: TRBJ1-6
V: TRBV18
CDR3: CASSRDRSSSYNSPLHF
DNA: TGTGCCAGCTCAAGGGACAGGAGCAGCTCCTATAATTCACCCCTCCACTTT

size: few
D: TRBD1
J: TRBJ1-1
V: TRBV19
CDR3: CASSIKDRGTEAFF
DNA: TGTGCCAGTAGTATCAAAGACAGGGGGACTGAAGCTTTCTTT

size: NA
D: TRBD1
J: TRBJ1-2
V: TRBV9
CDR3: CARPGTDYGYTF
DNA: TGTGCCAGACCCGGGACAGACTATGGCTACACCTTC

size: NA
D: TRBD1
J: TRBJ1-5
V: TRBV7-9
CDR3: CASSRGQGEGPQHF
DNA: TGTGCCAGCAGCCGGGGACAGGGCGAGGGGCCCCAGCATTTT

size: NA
D: NA
J: TRBJ1-4
V: TRBV23-1
CDR3: CASSQRGGNEKLFF
DNA: TGCGCCAGCAGTCAACGGGGAGGGAATGAAAAACTGTTTTTT

size: NA
D: TRBD2
J: TRBJ2-1
V: TRBV5-6
CDR3: CASSLGLAGGIEQFF
DNA: TGTGCCAGCAGCTTGGGACTAGCGGGGGGGATTGAGCAGTTCTTC

size: NA
D: TRBD2
J: TRBJ2-5
V: TRBV7-7
CDR3: CASSRNPGLAGVETQYF
DNA: TGTGCCAGCAGCCGCAACCCGGGACTAGCGGGGGTAGAGACCCAGTACTTC

size: NA
D: NA
J: TRBJ1-1
V: TRBV4-1
CDR3: CASSQDPQGRTEAFF
DNA: TGCGCCAGCAGCCAAGATCCACAGGGTAGAACTGAAGCTTTCTTT

size: NA
D: TRBD1
J: TRBJ1-1
V: TRBV18
CDR3: CASSPRTGGDTEAFF
DNA: TGTGCCAGCTCACCAAGGACAGGGGGAGACACTGAAGCTTTCTTT

size: NA
D: TRBD2
J: TRBJ2-5
V: TRBV5-1
CDR3: CASSFPGLAKETQYF
DNA: TGCGCCAGCAGCTTTCCGGGACTAGCGAAGGAGACCCAGTACTTC